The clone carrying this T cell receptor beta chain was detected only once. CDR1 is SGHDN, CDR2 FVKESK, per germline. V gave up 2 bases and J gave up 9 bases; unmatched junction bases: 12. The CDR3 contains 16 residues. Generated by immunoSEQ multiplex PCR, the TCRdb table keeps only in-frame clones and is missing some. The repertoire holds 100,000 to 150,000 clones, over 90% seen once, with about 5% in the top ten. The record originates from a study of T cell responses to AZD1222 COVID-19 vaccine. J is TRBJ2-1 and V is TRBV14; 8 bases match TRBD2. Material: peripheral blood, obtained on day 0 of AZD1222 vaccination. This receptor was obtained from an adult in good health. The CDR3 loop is CASSQSGLAGISEQFF. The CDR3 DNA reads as TGTGCCAGCAGCCAATCGGGGCTAGCGGGTATATCTGAGCAGTTCTTC.